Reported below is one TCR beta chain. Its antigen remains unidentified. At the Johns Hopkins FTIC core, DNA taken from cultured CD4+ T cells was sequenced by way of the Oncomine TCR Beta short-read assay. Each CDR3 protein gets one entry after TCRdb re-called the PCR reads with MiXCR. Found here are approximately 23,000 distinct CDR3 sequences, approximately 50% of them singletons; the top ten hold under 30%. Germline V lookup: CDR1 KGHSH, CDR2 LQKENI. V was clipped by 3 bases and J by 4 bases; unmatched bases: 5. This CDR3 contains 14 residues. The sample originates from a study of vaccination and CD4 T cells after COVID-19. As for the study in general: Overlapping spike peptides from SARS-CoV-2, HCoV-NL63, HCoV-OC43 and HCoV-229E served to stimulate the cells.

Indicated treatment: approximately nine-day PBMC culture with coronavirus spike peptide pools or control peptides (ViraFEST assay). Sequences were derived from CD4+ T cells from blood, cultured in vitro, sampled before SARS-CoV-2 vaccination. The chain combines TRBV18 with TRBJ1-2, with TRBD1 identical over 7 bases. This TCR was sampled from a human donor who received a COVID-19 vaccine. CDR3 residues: CASSPNRDSYGYTF. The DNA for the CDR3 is TGTGCCAGCTCACCTAACCGGGACAGCTATGGCTACACCTTC. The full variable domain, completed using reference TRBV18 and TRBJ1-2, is NAGVMQNPRHLVRRRGQEARLRCSPMKGHSHVYWYRQLPEEGLKFMVYLQKENIIDESGMPKERFSAEFPKEGPSILRIQQVVRGDSAAYFCASSPNRDSYGYTFGSGTRLTVV.